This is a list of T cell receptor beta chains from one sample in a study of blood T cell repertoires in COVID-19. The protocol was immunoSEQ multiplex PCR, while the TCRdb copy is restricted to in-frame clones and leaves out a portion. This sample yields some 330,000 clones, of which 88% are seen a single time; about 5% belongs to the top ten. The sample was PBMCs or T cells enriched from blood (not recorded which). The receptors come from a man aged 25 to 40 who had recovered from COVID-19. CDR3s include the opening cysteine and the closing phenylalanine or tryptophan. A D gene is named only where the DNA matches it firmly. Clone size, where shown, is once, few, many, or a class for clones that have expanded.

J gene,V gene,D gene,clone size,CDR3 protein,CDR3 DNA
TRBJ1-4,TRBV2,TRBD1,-,CASRDRANEKLFF,TGTGCCAGCCGGGACAGGGCAAATGAAAAACTGTTTTTT
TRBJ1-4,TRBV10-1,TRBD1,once,CASTTGRNEKLFF,TGCGCCAGCACGACAGGGAGAAATGAAAAACTGTTTTTT
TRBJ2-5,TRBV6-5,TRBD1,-,CASSYSGTGKETQYF,TGTGCCAGCAGTTACTCGGGGACAGGGAAGGAGACCCAGTACTTC
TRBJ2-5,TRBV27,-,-,CASSLRQAETQYF,TGTGCCAGCAGTTTAAGGCAGGCGGAGACCCAGTACTTC
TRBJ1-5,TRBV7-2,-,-,CASSGGEQPQHF,TGTGCCAGCAGCGGGGGGGAACAGCCCCAGCATTTT
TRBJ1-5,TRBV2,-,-,CASSDGQNVQPQHF,TGTGCCAGCAGTGACGGACAGAACGTTCAGCCCCAGCATTTT
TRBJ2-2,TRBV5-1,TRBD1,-,CVSSLDRFTGELFF,TGCGTCAGCAGCTTGGACAGGTTTACCGGGGAGCTGTTTTTT
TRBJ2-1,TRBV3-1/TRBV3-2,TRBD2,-,CASSRSGGAANEQFF,TGTGCCAGCAGCCGTAGCGGGGGGGCCGCCAATGAGCAGTTCTTC
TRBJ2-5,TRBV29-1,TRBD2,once,CSAERGARETQYF,TGCAGCGCGGAGCGGGGGGCTAGGGAGACCCAGTACTTC
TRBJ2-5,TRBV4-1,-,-,CASSQHRAETQYF,TGCGCCAGCAGCCAACACAGGGCAGAGACCCAGTACTTC
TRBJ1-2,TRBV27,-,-,CASRVGGAPYGYTF,TGTGCCAGCAGGGTAGGGGGGGCCCCCTATGGCTACACCTTC